This T cell receptor beta chain was recorded in a study of cytomegalovirus exposure and HLA in healthy donors. Overall study findings and caveats: When a later analysis was performed, an Asian-associated ancestry cluster reportedly had fewer N-insertions than the approximately 690-donor mean.

Worth noting for this clone: Its target is unknown.

Germline V gene data show CDR1 as GTSNPN and CDR2 as SVGIG (reference sequence). CDR3 length: 13 residues. V was trimmed by 6 bases and J by 3 bases, leaving 11 bases between them. The PCR used 60 Vbeta and 13 Jbeta primers. Original processing notes: Approximately 11 million shared chains were among around 80 million unique TCR beta chains counted in a later analysis. Profiled with immunoSEQ multiplex PCR; TCRdb holds only in-frame clones, not every one. V and J calls and clone size are copied from that table; D and trimming were computed from the DNA. Its table records roughly 35,000 clones. This chain connects TRBV30 to TRBJ1-4; D is undetermined. The sample consisted of PBMCs. The source is a woman aged 40 to 50 in good health and CMV-seropositive. The CDR3 region is CACPGQANEKLFF. Here the CDR3 DNA reads TGTGCCTGTCCTGGGCAGGCTAATGAAAAACTGTTTTTT.